This is a list of T cell receptor beta chains from one sample in a study of T-cell reconstitution after alpha-beta-depleted transplantation in children. TCRdb fed the PCR reads into MiXCR, producing one record per CDR3 protein. The sample has more than 500,000 distinct CDR3 sequences, 9.5% to 12% seen once. Specimen: PBMCs, mostly from graft donor cells, collected 180 days after TCRalphabeta/CD19-depleted stem cell transplant. The source is a female patient between 2 and 10 years old who had a stem cell transplant for aplastic anemia, so the T cells may come from the graft donor. CDR3s include the opening cysteine and the closing phenylalanine or tryptophan.

J gene: TRBJ2-5; V gene: TRBV28; CDR3 protein: CASSLAPGQQETQYF
J gene: TRBJ2-3; V gene: TRBV11-2; CDR3 protein: CASSSTAYGGRSGDTQYF
J gene: TRBJ2-3; V gene: TRBV6-1; CDR3 protein: CASSRDRGLKDTQYF
J gene: TRBJ2-4; V gene: TRBV15; CDR3 protein: CATSSYRVQAKNIQYF
J gene: TRBJ2-7; V gene: TRBV6-6; CDR3 protein: CASSYGDSYEQYF
J gene: TRBJ2-7; V gene: TRBV25-1; CDR3 protein: CASSDATGRNSYEQYF
J gene: TRBJ2-7; V gene: TRBV20-1; CDR3 protein: CSARGAPGSSYEQYF
J gene: TRBJ2-7; V gene: TRBV20-1; CDR3 protein: CSARVLRTGHFSYEQYF
J gene: TRBJ2-6; V gene: TRBV7-8; CDR3 protein: CASSLAIRGLHSGANVLTF
J gene: TRBJ1-6; V gene: TRBV6-5; CDR3 protein: CASSYSIGSSPLHF
J gene: TRBJ1-2; V gene: TRBV20-1; CDR3 protein: CSARVVANYGYTF
J gene: TRBJ2-1; V gene: TRBV29-1; CDR3 protein: CSDRRDTSYNEQFF
J gene: TRBJ2-1; V gene: TRBV7-2; CDR3 protein: CASSPTGGNVNEQFF
J gene: TRBJ1-2; V gene: TRBV20-1; CDR3 protein: CSARGTVYGYTF
J gene: TRBJ2-2; V gene: TRBV28; CDR3 protein: CASGTEYTGELFF
J gene: TRBJ2-2; V gene: TRBV6-2/TRBV6-3; CDR3 protein: CASRNPGPGELFF
J gene: TRBJ1-1; V gene: TRBV29-1; CDR3 protein: CSVSRANTEAFF
J gene: TRBJ2-2; V gene: TRBV29-1; CDR3 protein: CSYKGVNTGELFF
J gene: TRBJ2-7; V gene: TRBV7-2; CDR3 protein: CASSSRGQGNEQYF
J gene: TRBJ2-7; V gene: TRBV7-9; CDR3 protein: CASSLPIAGEIYEQYF
J gene: TRBJ1-5; V gene: TRBV10-3; CDR3 protein: CAISEDRGQDQPQHF
J gene: TRBJ2-1; V gene: TRBV7-9; CDR3 protein: CASRTPPRDRSYNEQFF
J gene: TRBJ2-1; V gene: TRBV28; CDR3 protein: CASNTGGSGQFF
J gene: TRBJ2-1; V gene: TRBV20-1; CDR3 protein: CSARDVRRGSYNEQFF
J gene: TRBJ1-1; V gene: TRBV14; CDR3 protein: CASSRPQGVAFF
J gene: TRBJ2-1; V gene: TRBV7-2; CDR3 protein: CASSRTTPNEQFF
J gene: TRBJ2-7; V gene: TRBV6-2/TRBV6-3; CDR3 protein: CASSYSRPTSGTHEQYF
J gene: TRBJ2-5; V gene: TRBV18; CDR3 protein: CASSPPTSAETQYF
J gene: TRBJ2-5; V gene: TRBV5-6; CDR3 protein: CASSLDWGRETQYF
J gene: TRBJ2-7; V gene: TRBV6-2/TRBV6-3; CDR3 protein: CASSPRLAESYEQYF
J gene: TRBJ1-2; V gene: TRBV12-3/TRBV12-4; CDR3 protein: CASTAGTGYGYTF
J gene: TRBJ2-5; V gene: TRBV15; CDR3 protein: CATSRDRVPGETQYF
J gene: TRBJ2-3; V gene: TRBV18; CDR3 protein: CASSPTSGSGDTQYF
J gene: TRBJ2-3; V gene: TRBV4-3; CDR3 protein: CASSQGVLRDTQYF
J gene: TRBJ1-4; V gene: TRBV5-6; CDR3 protein: CASSLGPGAYNEKLFF